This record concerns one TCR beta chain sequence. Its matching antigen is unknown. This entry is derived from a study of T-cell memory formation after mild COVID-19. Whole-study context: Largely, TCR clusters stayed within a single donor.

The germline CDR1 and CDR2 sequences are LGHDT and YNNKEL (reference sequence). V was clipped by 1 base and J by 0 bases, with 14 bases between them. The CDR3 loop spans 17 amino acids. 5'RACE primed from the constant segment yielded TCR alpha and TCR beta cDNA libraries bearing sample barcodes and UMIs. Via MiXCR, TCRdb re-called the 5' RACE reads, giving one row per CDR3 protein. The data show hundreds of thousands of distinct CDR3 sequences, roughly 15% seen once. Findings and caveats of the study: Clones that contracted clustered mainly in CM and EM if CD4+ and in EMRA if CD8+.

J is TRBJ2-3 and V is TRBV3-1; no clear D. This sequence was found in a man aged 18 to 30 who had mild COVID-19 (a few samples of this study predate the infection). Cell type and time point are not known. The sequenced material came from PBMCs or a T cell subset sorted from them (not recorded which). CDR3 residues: CASSQVSASVSTDTQYF. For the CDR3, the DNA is TGTGCCAGCAGCCAAGTTTCAGCCTCCGTTAGCACAGATACGCAGTATTTT.